The 9 T cell receptor beta chains reported below all come from one sample, sequenced in a study of T cell changes during pregnancy in multiple sclerosis. The assay was immunoSEQ multiplex PCR, and TCRdb's table has in-frame clones only and misses some. Of about 60,000 clones detected, about 90% appear once; the ten largest clones hold about 5.8%. The specimen was peripheral blood, collected in the third trimester of pregnancy. The receptor source for this set is a female donor in good health, enrolled as a control in a pregnancy study.

The V gene is TRBV29-1, the J gene TRBJ1-1; a possible D gene is TRBD1 (6 bases). V was cut by 6 bases and J by 4 bases, with 18 bases left in between. CDR1 SQVTM and CDR2 ANQGSEA come from the germline V gene. This CDR3 region has 14 residues. DNA of the CDR3: TGCAGCGTGGACCTAAGGGGGTCCGGCACTGAAGCTTTCTTT. Translating gives CSVDLRGSGTEAFF. Supplemented by reference TRBV29-1 and TRBJ1-1, the full variable domain reads SAVISQKPSRDICQRGTSLTIQCQVDSQVTMMFWYRQQPGQSLTLIATANQGSEATYESGFVIDKFPISRPNLTFSTLTVSNMSPEDSSIYLCSVDLRGSGTEAFFGQGTRLTVV.

The chain couples TRBV9 to TRBJ2-3; D not resolved. The CDR3 covers 13 residues. Germline lookup yields CDR1 SGDLS and CDR2 YYNGEE. Trimming took 2 bases from V and 2 from J, leaving 6 bases between them. The CDR3: CASSVRATDTQYF. The CDR3 coding sequence is TGTGCCAGCAGCGTCCGAGCCACAGATACGCAGTATTTT.

The V and J genes are TRBV2 and TRBJ2-2; D might be TRBD1 (6 bases). The germline CDR1 and CDR2 sequences are SNHLY and FYNNEI. The CDR3 length is 14 residues. Between the trimmed V and J ends, which lost 6 bases and 1 base, there was a span of 9 bases. This CDR3 is CASREQGNTGELFF. The CDR3 bases are TGTGCCAGCAGGGAACAGGGGAACACCGGGGAGCTGTTTTTT.

There are a few counts of this clone. The rearrangement links TRBV19 to TRBJ2-7; 7 nucleotides match TRBD2. The CDR3 contains 15 residues. Germline V gene lookup returns CDR1 LNHDA and CDR2 SQIVND (reference sequence). The trim removed 6 bases at V and 5 bases at J, leaving 13 bases unmatched. Written as DNA, the CDR3 is TGTGCCAGTAGAAGCAGTAGGGCGGGAGAGAACGAGCAGTACTTC. Its translation: CASRSSRAGENEQYF. The whole variable domain, filled in from reference TRBV19 and TRBJ2-7, reads DGGITQSPKYLFRKEGQNVTLSCEQNLNHDAMYWYRQDPGQGLRLIYYSQIVNDFQKGDIAEGYSVSREKKESFPLTVTSAQKNPTAFYLCASRSSRAGENEQYFGPGTRLTVT.

V and J are TRBV7-2 and TRBJ1-2; possible D gene TRBD1, 6 bases. CDR1 is SGHTA, CDR2 FQGNSA, per germline. V was pared by 0 bases and J by 3 bases, with 11 bases between. The CDR3 totals 15 residues. CDR3 coding DNA: TGTGCCAGCAGCTTAGCGGGGGGGGCCTACTATGGCTACACCTTC. It is translated as CASSLAGGAYYGYTF.

The chain couples TRBV7-2 to TRBJ2-7; the match to TRBD2 covers 13 bases. CDR3 length equals 18 residues. CDR1 is SGHTA, CDR2 FQGNSA, per germline. J lost 6 bases, V lost 1 base, and 12 bases had no gene match. This CDR3 reads CASSLGLAGGRRGGEQYF. The CDR3 region has the DNA TGTGCCAGCAGCTTAGGACTAGCGGGGGGCCGAAGGGGAGGCGAGCAGTACTTC.

This clone was observed a handful of times. V and J are TRBV6-6 and TRBJ1-2; 7 positions match TRBD1. V lost 8 bases, J lost 6 bases, and 9 bases stayed unmatched. Per the germline V gene, CDR1 is MNHNY and CDR2 is SVGAGI (reference sequence). The CDR3 has 13 residues. The CDR3 loop is CASGPGGGDGYTF. In nucleotides, the CDR3 is TGTGCCAGCGGCCCAGGGGGTGGTGATGGCTACACCTTC.

The chain couples TRBV5-1 to TRBJ2-5; D is unclear. The CDR3 extends over 14 amino acids. CDR1 and CDR2 (germline): SGHRS, YFSETQ. Trimming stripped 4 bases from V and 2 bases from J, with 12 bases between. DNA of the CDR3: TGCGCCAGCAGCCCCCGAAACAAACAAGAGACCCAGTACTTC. Its protein is CASSPRNKQETQYF.

The V gene is TRBV30, the J gene TRBJ1-5, with D perhaps matching TRBD1 (6 bases). CDR1 and CDR2 (germline): GTSNPN, SVGIG (reference sequence). This CDR3 comprises 15 residues. Trimming removed 2 bases at V and 6 bases at J, with 17 bases between. DNA of the CDR3: TGTGCCTGGAGTACGGACAGTGAAGTAGGTCAGCCCCAGCATTTT. Translating it yields CAWSTDSEVGQPQHF.